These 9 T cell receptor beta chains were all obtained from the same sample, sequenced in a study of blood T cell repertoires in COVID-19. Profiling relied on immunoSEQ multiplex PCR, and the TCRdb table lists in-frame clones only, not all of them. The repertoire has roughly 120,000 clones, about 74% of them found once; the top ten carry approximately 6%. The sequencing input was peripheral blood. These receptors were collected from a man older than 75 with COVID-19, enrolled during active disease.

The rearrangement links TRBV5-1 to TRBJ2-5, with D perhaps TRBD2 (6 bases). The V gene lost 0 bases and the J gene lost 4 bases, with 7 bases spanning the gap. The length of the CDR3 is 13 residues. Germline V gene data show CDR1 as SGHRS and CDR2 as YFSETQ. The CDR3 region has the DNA TGCGCCAGCAGCTTGGAGGGAGGAGAGACCCAGTACTTC. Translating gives CASSLEGGETQYF.

In DNA, the CDR3 is TGTGCCAGCATCGGACTAGCGGGGATCCCCACCCAGTACTTC. It yields the protein CASIGLAGIPTQYF. The chain combines TRBV2 with TRBJ2-5, with 12 bases that match TRBD2. The CDR3 sequence is 14 residues long. CDR1 SNHLY and CDR2 FYNNEI come from the germline V gene. The junction had 8 bases not matched to a gene; V was cut back by 7 bases and J by 8 bases.

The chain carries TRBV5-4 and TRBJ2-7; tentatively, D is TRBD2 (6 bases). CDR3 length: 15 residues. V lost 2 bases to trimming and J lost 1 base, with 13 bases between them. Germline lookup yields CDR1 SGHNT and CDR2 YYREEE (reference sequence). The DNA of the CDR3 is TGTGCCAGCAGCTTCGCCGGGAGCCCTTCCTACGAGCAGTACTTC. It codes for CASSFAGSPSYEQYF.

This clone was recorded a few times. CDR3 residues: CASSQAEAGQETQYF. The CDR3 nucleotides read TGTGCCAGCAGTCAGGCGGAGGCAGGTCAAGAGACCCAGTACTTC. The chain has TRBV6-5 and TRBJ2-5; D is possibly TRBD2 (5 bases). Trimming left V 5 bases short and J 2 bases short, with 15 bases between. The germline V gene has CDR1 MNHEY and CDR2 SVGAGI. The length of the CDR3 is 15 residues.

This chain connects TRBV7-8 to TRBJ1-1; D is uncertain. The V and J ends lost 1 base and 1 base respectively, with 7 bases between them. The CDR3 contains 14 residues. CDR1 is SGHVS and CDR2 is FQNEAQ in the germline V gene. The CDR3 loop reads CASSLGLSNTEAFF. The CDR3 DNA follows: TGTGCCAGCAGCTTAGGACTTTCGAACACTGAAGCTTTCTTT.

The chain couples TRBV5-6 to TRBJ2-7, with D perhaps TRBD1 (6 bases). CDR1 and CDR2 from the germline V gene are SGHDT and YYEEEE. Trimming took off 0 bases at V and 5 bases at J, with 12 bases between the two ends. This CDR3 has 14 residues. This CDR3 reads CASSLVSGVHEQYF. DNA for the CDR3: TGTGCCAGCAGCTTGGTGTCAGGGGTACACGAGCAGTACTTC.

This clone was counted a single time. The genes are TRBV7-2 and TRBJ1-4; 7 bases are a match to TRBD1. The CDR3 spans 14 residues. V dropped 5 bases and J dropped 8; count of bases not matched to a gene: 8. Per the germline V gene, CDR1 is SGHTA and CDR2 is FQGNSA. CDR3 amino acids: CASSQGVAWEKLFF. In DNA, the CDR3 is TGTGCCAGCAGCCAGGGGGTCGCTTGGGAAAAACTGTTTTTT.

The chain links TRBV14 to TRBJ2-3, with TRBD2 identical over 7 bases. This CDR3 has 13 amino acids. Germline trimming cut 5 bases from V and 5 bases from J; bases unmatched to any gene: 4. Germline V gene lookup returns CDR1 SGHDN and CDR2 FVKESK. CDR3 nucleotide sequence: TGTGCCAGCAGCGGACTAGTTCGAGATACGCAGTATTTT. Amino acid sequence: CASSGLVRDTQYF.

CDR3 residues: CASSLGEGGPRETQYF. The CDR3, as DNA: TGTGCCAGCAGCCTGGGGGAGGGAGGGCCCAGGGAGACCCAGTACTTC. The genes are TRBV4-2 and TRBJ2-5, with 7 bases fitting TRBD2. Germline CDR1 and CDR2: LGHNA and YNFKEQ. The CDR3 has 16 amino acids. V lost 4 bases and J lost 5; bases outside the gene matches: 13.